This is a list of T cell receptor beta chains from one sample in a study of blood T cells in healthy people across ages. TCRdb re-derived calls from the 5' RACE reads in MiXCR, one entry per CDR3 protein. The sample contains 1.5 million to 2 million distinct CDR3 sequences, approximately 30% of which appear only once. What was sequenced was blood. These receptors were taken from a woman aged 25-40 years in good health. Each CDR3 is given with its conserved first and last residue. Fields, in order: V gene, clone size, J gene, D gene, CDR3 length, CDR3 protein, CDR3 DNA. The D gene is left open where the match is weak. Some rows mark clone size as missing; the rest say once, few, many or name a class of expanded clone.

TRBV7-9	NA	TRBJ1-4	TRBD1	15	CASSNRGRPNEKLFF	TGTGCCAGCAGCAACAGGGGGAGGCCTAATGAAAAACTGTTTTTT
TRBV5-1	NA	TRBJ2-3	TRBD1	17	CASSFSPTGGLTDTQYF	TGCGCCAGCAGCTTTTCCCCGACAGGGGGTCTCACAGATACGCAGTATTTT
TRBV19	NA	TRBJ1-2	NA	13	CASSIWGTYGYTF	TGTGCCAGTAGTATCTGGGGGACCTATGGCTACACCTTC
TRBV4-3	few	TRBJ2-7	TRBD1	16	CASSQVGTGFVYEQYF	TGCGCCAGCAGCCAAGTCGGGACAGGGTTTGTCTACGAGCAGTACTTC
TRBV7-9	NA	TRBJ1-6	NA	14	CTSSLANYNSPLHF	TGTACCAGCAGCTTAGCCAATTATAATTCACCCCTCCACTTT
TRBV6-2/TRBV6-3	many	TRBJ2-1	TRBD2	18	CASSYPGGSGRINNEQFF	TGTGCCAGCAGTTACCCTGGGGGTAGCGGGAGAATCAACAATGAGCAGTTCTTC
TRBV28	NA	TRBJ2-1	NA	13	CASTDAGSREQFF	TGTGCCAGCACGGACGCGGGCAGCCGGGAGCAGTTCTTC
TRBV7-3	NA	TRBJ2-1	TRBD1	15	CASSRGQGRLDEQFF	TGTGCCAGCAGCCGCGGACAGGGGCGGTTGGATGAGCAGTTCTTC
TRBV6-5	NA	TRBJ1-4	NA	16	CASSSSDDPTNKKLFF	TGTGCCAGCAGTTCTAGCGACGACCCAACTAATAAAAAACTGTTTTTT
TRBV9	NA	TRBJ1-6	NA	12	CASSVQCSPLHF	TGTGCCAGCAGCGTACAGTGTTCACCCCTCCACTTT
TRBV6-1	few	TRBJ2-1	NA	15	CASSEFRGSYNEQFF	TGTGCCAGCAGTGAATTTAGGGGCTCCTACAATGAGCAGTTCTTC
TRBV20-1	NA	TRBJ1-4	NA	15	CSARDVGRPNEELFF	TGCAGTGCTAGAGACGTGGGACGGCCAAATGAAGAACTGTTTTTT
TRBV20-1	NA	TRBJ1-1	NA	13	CSARRSLNTGAFF	TGCAGTGCTCGCAGGTCTTTGAACACTGGAGCTTTCTTT
TRBV7-9	few	TRBJ1-1	NA	12	CASSLNQGTAFF	TGTGCCAGCAGCTTAAATCAGGGTACGGCTTTCTTT
TRBV29-1	NA	TRBJ2-3	NA	11	CSAKTADTQYF	TGCAGCGCAAAGACCGCGGATACGCAGTATTTT
TRBV3-1	NA	TRBJ1-2	NA	12	CASSQLSNGYTF	TGTGCCAGCAGCCAGTTGTCGAATGGCTACACCTTC
TRBV9	few	TRBJ2-1	TRBD2	15	CASSAIPPGGNEQFF	TGTGCCAGCAGCGCCATCCCACCGGGAGGCAATGAGCAGTTCTTC
TRBV4-3	few	TRBJ1-4	TRBD1	15	CASSQDDRVEEKLFF	TGCGCCAGCAGCCAAGACGACAGGGTGGAGGAAAAACTGTTTTTT
TRBV18	NA	TRBJ2-7	NA	14	CASSPSRASYEQYF	TGTGCCAGCTCACCGAGCAGGGCCTCCTACGAGCAGTACTTC
TRBV7-6	few	TRBJ1-2	NA	14	CASSFGRGAYGYTF	TGTGCCAGCAGCTTCGGCAGGGGTGCCTATGGCTACACCTTC
TRBV12-3/TRBV12-4	few	TRBJ2-1	NA	12	CASSPSWDEQFF	TGTGCCAGCAGTCCCTCGTGGGACGAGCAGTTCTTC
TRBV7-9	NA	TRBJ2-3	TRBD1	16	CASSTRGTGYTDTQYF	TGTGCCAGCAGCACGCGCGGGACAGGATACACAGATACGCAGTATTTT
TRBV9	many	TRBJ2-1	NA	13	CASKGRHHNEQFF	TGTGCCAGCAAAGGGCGCCACCACAATGAGCAGTTCTTC
TRBV6-2/TRBV6-3	many	TRBJ2-1	TRBD1	16	CASRLSTGVFLNEQFF	TGTGCCAGCAGACTTTCGACAGGGGTGTTCCTAAATGAGCAGTTCTTC
TRBV25-1	NA	TRBJ1-2	NA	15	CASSEWGSSNYGYTF	TGTGCCAGCAGTGAATGGGGCAGCTCGAACTATGGCTACACCTTC
TRBV7-9	NA	TRBJ1-4	NA	14	CASSFRPGGEKLFF	TGTGCCAGCAGCTTTCGTCCGGGAGGTGAAAAACTGTTTTTT
TRBV7-2	NA	TRBJ1-5	NA	13	CASSLAWNQPQHF	TGTGCCAGCAGCTTAGCCTGGAATCAGCCCCAGCATTTT
TRBV2	NA	TRBJ2-6	NA	15	CASSEGASGANVQTF	TGTGCCAGCAGTGAAGGAGCCTCTGGGGCCAACGTCCAGACTTTC
TRBV6-1	few	TRBJ2-1	NA	18	CASSEAGGRYTFGVEQFF	TGTGCCAGCAGTGAAGCCGGGGGCCGTTATACCTTCGGGGTTGAGCAGTTCTTC
TRBV20-1	many	TRBJ2-1	TRBD2	13	CSGLAGPWYEQFF	TGCAGTGGACTAGCGGGACCTTGGTATGAGCAGTTCTTC
TRBV18	few	TRBJ1-4	TRBD1	13	CASSDRGDEKLFF	TGTGCCAGCTCGGACAGGGGAGATGAAAAACTGTTTTTT
TRBV7-2	NA	TRBJ2-1	TRBD1	15	CASSLVGQIPNEQFF	TGTGCCAGCAGCTTAGTGGGACAGATACCCAATGAGCAGTTCTTC
TRBV10-3	NA	TRBJ2-1	NA	16	CAISESLQSSYNEQFF	TGTGCCATCAGTGAGTCGCTCCAAAGCTCCTACAATGAGCAGTTCTTC
TRBV6-1	few	TRBJ1-5	TRBD1	17	CASSPMGTGTGNQPQHF	TGTGCCAGCAGCCCAATGGGGACCGGGACAGGGAACCAGCCCCAGCATTTT
TRBV20-1	few	TRBJ2-2	TRBD2	15	CSARRAGAATGELFF	TGCAGTGCTAGAAGAGCGGGGGCCGCCACCGGGGAGCTGTTTTTT
TRBV5-1	NA	TRBJ2-7	NA	17	CASSLARQNLVAYEQYF	TGCGCCAGCAGTCTAGCCCGACAGAACCTCGTGGCCTACGAGCAGTACTTC
TRBV4-1	once	TRBJ1-2	NA	12	CASSLRKGKTTF	TGCGCCAGCAGCCTAAGGAAGGGAAAGACCACCTTC
TRBV4-3	many	TRBJ1-2	NA	14	CASSQEAGFYGYTF	TGCGCCAGCAGCCAAGAGGCAGGATTCTATGGCTACACCTTC
TRBV5-1	many	TRBJ2-7	TRBD2	17	CASSFPPSGSPRYEQYF	TGCGCCAGCAGCTTCCCGCCTAGCGGGAGTCCCCGCTACGAGCAGTACTTC
TRBV15	few	TRBJ2-5	NA	15	CATSRQSEIRETQYF	TGTGCCACCAGCAGACAGTCGGAGATTCGAGAGACCCAGTACTTC
TRBV3-1	NA	TRBJ2-2	NA	17	CASTERGRGRVTGELFF	TGTGCCAGCACCGAAAGAGGAAGAGGCAGGGTAACCGGGGAGCTGTTTTTT
TRBV7-2	NA	TRBJ1-2	NA	13	CASSSINTGGYTF	TGTGCCAGCAGCTCCATAAACACGGGGGGCTACACCTTC
TRBV11-2	few	TRBJ2-3	NA	12	CASSFGLDTQYF	TGTGCCAGCAGCTTCGGACTTGATACGCAGTATTTT